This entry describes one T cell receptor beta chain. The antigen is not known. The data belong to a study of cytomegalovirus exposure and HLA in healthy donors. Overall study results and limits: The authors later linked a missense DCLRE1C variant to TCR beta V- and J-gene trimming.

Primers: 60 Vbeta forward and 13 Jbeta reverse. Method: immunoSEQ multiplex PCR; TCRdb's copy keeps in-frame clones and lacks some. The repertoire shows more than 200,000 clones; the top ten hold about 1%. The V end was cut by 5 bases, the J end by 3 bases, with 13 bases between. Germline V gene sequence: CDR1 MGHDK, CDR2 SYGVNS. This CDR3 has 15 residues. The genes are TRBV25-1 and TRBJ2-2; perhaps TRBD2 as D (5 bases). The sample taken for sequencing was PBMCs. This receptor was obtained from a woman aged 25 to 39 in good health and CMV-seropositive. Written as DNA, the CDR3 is TGTGCCAGCAGTTCCCTGGGGAGAGACACCGGGGAGCTGTTTTTT. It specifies CASSSLGRDTGELFF. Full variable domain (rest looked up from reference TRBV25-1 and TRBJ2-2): EADIYQTPRYLVIGTGKKITLECSQTMGHDKMYWYQQDPGMELHLIHYSYGVNSTEKGDLSSESTVSRIRTEHFPLTLESARPSHTSQYLCASSSLGRDTGELFFGEGSRLTVL.